What follows describes a single TCR beta chain. This CDR3 comprises 14 residues. Germline values: CDR1 SNHLY, CDR2 FYNNEI. Losses at the gene ends were 6 bases for V and 8 bases for J; bases not matched to a gene: 8. This record belongs to a study of blood T cell repertoires in COVID-19. Sequencing used immunoSEQ multiplex PCR; TCRdb keeps in-frame clones, though not all of them. Among more than 150,000 clones, 81% were seen once, and the ten largest hold more than 10%. Material: peripheral blood. This TCR was recovered from a woman aged 80 or over with COVID-19, enrolled during active disease. The chain couples TRBV2 to TRBJ1-2; 11 bases match TRBD1. For the CDR3, the DNA is TGTGCCAGCAGCGCGGACAGGGGGCGTTGGGGCTACACCTTC. The encoded protein is CASSADRGRWGYTF.